Sequencing of this T cell receptor beta chain was carried out in a study of response to subunit inactivated influenza vaccine. General observations from the study: Every seasonal influenza vaccination brings in few new T cells, the authors suggested.

Details on this clonotype: Antigen specificity is unknown.

The CDR3 spans 15 residues. V was trimmed by 5 bases and J by 2 bases, leaving 14 bases between them. Germline V lookup: CDR1 LNHDA, CDR2 SQIVND (reference sequence). TCRdb called the RT-PCR reads again in MiXCR, with one record for every CDR3 protein. This table has about 540,000 distinct CDR3 sequences, around 15% appearing once. This sample comprised PBMCs from blood, obtained 11 to 12 days after vaccination. This rearrangement joins TRBV19 to TRBJ2-3; D is possibly TRBD1 or TRBD2 (5 bases each). This receptor was obtained from a man aged 50 to 59 who received an inactivated influenza vaccine. The CDR3 coding sequence is TGTGCCAGTAGTGTGTTGGGGACCGACACAGATACGCAGTATTTT. It yields the protein CASSVLGTDTDTQYF.